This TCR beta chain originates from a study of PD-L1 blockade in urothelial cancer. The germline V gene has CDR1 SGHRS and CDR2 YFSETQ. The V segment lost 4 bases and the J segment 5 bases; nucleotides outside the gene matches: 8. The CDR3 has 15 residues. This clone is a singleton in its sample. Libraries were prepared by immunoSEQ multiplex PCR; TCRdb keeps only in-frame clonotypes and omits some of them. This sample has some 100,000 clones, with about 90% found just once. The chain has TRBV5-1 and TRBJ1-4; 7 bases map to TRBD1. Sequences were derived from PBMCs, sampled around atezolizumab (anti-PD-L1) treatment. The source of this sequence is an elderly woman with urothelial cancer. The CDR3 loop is CASSLLGTENEKLFF. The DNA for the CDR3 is TGCGCCAGCAGCCTCCTCGGGACAGAGAATGAAAAACTGTTTTTT.